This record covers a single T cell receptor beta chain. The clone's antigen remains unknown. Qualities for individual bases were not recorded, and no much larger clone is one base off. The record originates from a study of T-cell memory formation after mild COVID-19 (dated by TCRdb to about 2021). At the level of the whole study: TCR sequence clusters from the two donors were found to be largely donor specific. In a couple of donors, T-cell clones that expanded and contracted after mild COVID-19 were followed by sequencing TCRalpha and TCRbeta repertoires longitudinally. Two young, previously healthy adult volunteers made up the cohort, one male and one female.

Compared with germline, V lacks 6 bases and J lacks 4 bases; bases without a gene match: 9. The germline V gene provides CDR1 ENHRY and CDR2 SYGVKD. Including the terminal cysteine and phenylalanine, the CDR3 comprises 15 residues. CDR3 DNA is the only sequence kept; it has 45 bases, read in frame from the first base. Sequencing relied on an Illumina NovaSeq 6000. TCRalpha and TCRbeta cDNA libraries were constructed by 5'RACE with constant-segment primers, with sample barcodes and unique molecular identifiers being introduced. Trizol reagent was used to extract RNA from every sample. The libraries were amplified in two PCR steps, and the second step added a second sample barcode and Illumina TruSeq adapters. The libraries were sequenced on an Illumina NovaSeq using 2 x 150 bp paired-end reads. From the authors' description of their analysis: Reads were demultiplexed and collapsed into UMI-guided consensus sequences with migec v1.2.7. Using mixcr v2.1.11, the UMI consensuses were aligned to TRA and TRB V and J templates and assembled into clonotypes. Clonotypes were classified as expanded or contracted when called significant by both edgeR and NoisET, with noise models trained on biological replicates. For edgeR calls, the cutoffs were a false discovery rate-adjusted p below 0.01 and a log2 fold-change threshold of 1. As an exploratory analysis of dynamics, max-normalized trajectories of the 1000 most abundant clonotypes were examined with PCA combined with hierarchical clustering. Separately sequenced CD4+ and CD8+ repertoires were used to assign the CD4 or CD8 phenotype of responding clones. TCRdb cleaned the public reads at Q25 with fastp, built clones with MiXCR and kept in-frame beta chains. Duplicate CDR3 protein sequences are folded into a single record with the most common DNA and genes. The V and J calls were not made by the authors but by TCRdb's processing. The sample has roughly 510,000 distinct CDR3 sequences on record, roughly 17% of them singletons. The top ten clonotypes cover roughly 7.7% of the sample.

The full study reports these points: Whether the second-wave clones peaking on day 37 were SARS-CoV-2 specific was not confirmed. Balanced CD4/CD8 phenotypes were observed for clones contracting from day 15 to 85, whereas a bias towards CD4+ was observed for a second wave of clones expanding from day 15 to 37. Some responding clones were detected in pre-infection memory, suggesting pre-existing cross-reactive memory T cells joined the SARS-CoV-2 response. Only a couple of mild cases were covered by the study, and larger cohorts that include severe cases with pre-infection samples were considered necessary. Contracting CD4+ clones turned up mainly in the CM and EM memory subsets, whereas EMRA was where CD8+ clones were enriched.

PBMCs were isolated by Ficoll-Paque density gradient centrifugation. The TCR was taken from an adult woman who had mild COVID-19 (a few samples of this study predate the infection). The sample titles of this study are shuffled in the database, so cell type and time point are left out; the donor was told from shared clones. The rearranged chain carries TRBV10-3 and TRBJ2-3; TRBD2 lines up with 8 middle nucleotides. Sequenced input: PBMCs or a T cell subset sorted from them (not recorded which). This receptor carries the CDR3 CAIRPPGGQADTQYF. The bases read TGTGCCATCAGGCCTCCGGGGGGGCAGGCAGATACGCAGTATTTT.